Sequencing of this T cell receptor beta chain was carried out in a study of cytomegalovirus exposure and HLA in healthy donors. Method: immunoSEQ multiplex PCR; TCRdb's copy keeps in-frame clones and lacks some. Here the sample spans over 250,000 clones, approximately 83% being singletons. A roughly 120-subject validation cohort, separate from the approximately 720-subject first cohort, supplied the donors. The sequence came from a woman in her late teens or twenties in good health and CMV-seronegative. The sequencing input was PBMCs.

Here the CDR3 reads CASSGQGRQGDEQYF. CDR3 nucleotide sequence: TGTGCCAGCAGCGGCCAGGGGAGACAGGGCGACGAGCAGTACTTC. The chain links TRBV9 to TRBJ2-7, with 7 bases identical to TRBD1. Germline values: CDR1 SGDLS, CDR2 YYNGEE. The CDR3 loop spans 15 amino acids. Unmatched junction bases numbered 11, after V lost 3 bases and J lost 5 bases.